This TCR beta chain was found in a study of blood T cell repertoires in COVID-19. Study overall: Samples of COVID-19 (acute and convalescent) were obtained from the United States, Italy and Spain. Nucleic acid was either cDNA or gDNA, and it came from T cells, B-cell-depleted T cells, or PBMCs.

As handled by the study authors: Nucleated cell number was recorded as an estimate derived from reference gene primer amplification. Some clones are missing from TCRdb's copy, which holds only in-frame ones; the method was immunoSEQ multiplex PCR. V, J and clone size derive from that table, while D and trimming were established from the DNA sequence. The sample shows 160,000 or so clones, about nine tenths of them seen only once. Sequenced: peripheral blood. The clonotype comes from a woman aged 65 to 85 with acute or convalescent COVID-19.

The CDR3 coding sequence is TGTGCCAGCAGCTATGAATCAGGGCCCCAGCATTTT. Its protein product is CASSYESGPQHF. This chain uses TRBV5-8 with TRBJ1-5, with D uncertain. The ends were cut back, 3 bases at V and 9 bases at J, with 10 bases in the middle. Germline V gives CDR1 SGHTS, CDR2 YDEGEE. The CDR3 totals 12 residues. Filled out from reference TRBV5-8 and TRBJ1-5, the complete variable domain reads EAGVTQSPTHLIKTRGQQATLRCSPISGHTSVYWYQQALGLGLQFLLWYDEGEERNRGNFPPRFSGRQFPNYSSELNVNALELEDSALYLCASSYESGPQHFGDGTRLSIL.